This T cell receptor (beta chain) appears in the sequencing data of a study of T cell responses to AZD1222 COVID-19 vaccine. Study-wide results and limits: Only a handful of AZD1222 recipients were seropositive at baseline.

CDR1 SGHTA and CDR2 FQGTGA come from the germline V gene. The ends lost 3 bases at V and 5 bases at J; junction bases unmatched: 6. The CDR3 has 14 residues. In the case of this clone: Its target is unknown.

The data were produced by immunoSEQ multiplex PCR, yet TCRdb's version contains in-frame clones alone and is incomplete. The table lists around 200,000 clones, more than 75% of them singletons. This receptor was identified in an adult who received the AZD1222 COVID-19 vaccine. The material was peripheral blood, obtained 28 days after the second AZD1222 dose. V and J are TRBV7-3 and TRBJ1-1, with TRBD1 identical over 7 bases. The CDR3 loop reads CASSFAGGVTEAFF. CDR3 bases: TGTGCCAGCAGCTTCGCAGGGGGAGTTACTGAAGCTTTCTTT.